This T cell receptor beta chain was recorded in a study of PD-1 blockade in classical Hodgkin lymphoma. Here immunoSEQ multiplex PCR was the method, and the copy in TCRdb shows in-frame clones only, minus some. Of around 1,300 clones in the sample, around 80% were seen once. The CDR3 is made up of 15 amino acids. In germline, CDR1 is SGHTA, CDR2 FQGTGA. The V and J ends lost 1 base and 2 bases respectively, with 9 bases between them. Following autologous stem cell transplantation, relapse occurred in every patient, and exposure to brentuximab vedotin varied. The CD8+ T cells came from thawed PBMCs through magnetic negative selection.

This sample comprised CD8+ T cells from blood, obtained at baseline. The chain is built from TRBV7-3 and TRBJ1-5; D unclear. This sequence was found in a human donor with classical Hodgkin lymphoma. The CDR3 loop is CASSLMALGNQPQHF. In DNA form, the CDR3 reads TGTGCCAGCAGCTTAATGGCTTTAGGCAATCAGCCCCAGCATTTT.